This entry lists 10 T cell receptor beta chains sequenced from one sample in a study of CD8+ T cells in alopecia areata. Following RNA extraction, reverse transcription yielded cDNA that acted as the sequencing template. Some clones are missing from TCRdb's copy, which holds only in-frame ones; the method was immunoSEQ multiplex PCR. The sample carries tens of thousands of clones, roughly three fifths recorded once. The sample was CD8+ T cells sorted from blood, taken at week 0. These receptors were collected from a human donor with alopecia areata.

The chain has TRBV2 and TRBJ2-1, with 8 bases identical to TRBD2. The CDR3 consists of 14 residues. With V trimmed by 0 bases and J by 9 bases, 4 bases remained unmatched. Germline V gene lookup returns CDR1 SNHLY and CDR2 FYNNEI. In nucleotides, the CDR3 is TGTGCCAGCAGTGAAGCGGCGGGGGGACTTGAGCAGTTCTTC. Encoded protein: CASSEAAGGLEQFF.

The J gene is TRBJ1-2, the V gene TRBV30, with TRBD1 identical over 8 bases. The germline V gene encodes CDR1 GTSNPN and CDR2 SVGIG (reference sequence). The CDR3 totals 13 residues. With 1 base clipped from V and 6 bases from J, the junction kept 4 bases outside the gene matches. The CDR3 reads CAWSATGVDGYTF. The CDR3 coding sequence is TGTGCCTGGAGTGCGACAGGGGTGGATGGCTACACCTTC.

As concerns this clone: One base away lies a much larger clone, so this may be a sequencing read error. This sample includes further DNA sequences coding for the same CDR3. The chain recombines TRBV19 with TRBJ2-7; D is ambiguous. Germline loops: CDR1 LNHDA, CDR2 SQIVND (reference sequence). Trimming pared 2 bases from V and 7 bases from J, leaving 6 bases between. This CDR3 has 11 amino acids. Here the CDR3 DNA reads TGTGCCAGTAGTATATCCCATGAGCAGTACTTC. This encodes CASSISHEQYF.

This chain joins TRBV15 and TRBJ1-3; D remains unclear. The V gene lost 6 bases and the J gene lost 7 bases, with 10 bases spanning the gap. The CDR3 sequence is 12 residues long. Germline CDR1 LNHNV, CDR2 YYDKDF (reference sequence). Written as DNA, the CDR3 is TGTGCCACCAGTCCGACCGGGAACACCATATATTTT. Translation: CATSPTGNTIYF.

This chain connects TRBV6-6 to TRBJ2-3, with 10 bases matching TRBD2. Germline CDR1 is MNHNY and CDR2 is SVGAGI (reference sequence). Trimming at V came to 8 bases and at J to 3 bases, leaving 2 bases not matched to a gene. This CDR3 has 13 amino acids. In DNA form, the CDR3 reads TGTGCCAGCGGGACTAGCGAGACAGATACGCAGTATTTT. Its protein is CASGTSETDTQYF.

CDR3 bases: TGCAGCGTTGATGCGGCGGCGGGGAGGGACTATGGCTACACCTTC. Amino acid sequence: CSVDAAAGRDYGYTF. The chain is built from TRBV29-1 and TRBJ1-2; D is undetermined. The germline gives CDR1 SQVTM, CDR2 ANQGSEA. The CDR3 spans 15 residues. Trimming took off 3 bases at V and 3 bases at J, with 17 bases between the two ends.

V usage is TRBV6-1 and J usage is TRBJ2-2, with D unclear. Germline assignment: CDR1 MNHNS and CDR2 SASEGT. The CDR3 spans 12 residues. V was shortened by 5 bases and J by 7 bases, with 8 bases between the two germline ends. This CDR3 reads CASSLVDGELFF. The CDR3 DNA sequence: TGTGCCAGCAGTTTAGTGGACGGGGAGCTGTTTTTT.

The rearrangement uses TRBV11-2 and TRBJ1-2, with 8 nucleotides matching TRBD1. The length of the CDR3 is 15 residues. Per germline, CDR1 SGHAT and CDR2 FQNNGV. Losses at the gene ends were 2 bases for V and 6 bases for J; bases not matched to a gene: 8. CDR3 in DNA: TGTGCCAGCAGCTTACCCGTCGGACAGGGCCATGGCTACACCTTC. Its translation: CASSLPVGQGHGYTF.

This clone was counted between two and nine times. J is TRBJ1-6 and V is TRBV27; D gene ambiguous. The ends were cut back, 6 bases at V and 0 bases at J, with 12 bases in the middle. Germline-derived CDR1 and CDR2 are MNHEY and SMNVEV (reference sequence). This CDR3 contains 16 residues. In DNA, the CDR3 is TGTGCCAGCAGCCTCCTCAGAAGCTCCTATAATTCACCCCTCCACTTT. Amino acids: CASSLLRSSYNSPLHF.

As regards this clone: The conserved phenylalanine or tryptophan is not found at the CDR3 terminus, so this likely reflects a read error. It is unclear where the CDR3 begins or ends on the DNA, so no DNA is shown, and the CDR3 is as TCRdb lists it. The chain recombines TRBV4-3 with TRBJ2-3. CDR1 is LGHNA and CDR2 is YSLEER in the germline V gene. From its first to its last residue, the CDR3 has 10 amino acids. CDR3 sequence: CASSPGPFAN.